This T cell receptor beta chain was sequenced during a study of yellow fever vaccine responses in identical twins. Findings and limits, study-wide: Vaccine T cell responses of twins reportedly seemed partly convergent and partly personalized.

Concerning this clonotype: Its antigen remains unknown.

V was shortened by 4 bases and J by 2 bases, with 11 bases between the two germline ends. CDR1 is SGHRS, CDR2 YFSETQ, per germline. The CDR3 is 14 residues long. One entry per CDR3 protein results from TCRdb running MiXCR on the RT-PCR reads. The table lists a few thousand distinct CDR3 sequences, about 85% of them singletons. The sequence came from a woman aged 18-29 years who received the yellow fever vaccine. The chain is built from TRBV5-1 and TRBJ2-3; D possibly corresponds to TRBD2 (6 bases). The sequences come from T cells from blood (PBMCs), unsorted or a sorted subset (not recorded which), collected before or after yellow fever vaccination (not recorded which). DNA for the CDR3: TGCGCCAGCAGCCTCGGGGGACCCACAGATACGCAGTATTTT. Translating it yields CASSLGGPTDTQYF.